Following are 9 T cell receptor beta chains from one sample sequenced in a study of T-cell reconstitution after alpha-beta-depleted transplantation in children. It was with unique molecular identifiers that the TCRbeta library was prepared. TCRdb reprocessed the PCR reads via MiXCR and lists one record per CDR3 protein. The sample includes some 600,000 distinct CDR3 sequences, 10% to 15% of them seen just once. Sample: PBMCs, mostly from graft donor cells, taken 360 days after TCRalphabeta/CD19-depleted stem cell transplant. The receptors come from a male patient younger than 18 who had a stem cell transplant for acute myeloid leukemia, so the T cells may come from the graft donor.

The genes are TRBV18 and TRBJ2-1; D call uncertain. The CDR3 loop spans 13 amino acids. Germline loops: CDR1 KGHSH, CDR2 LQKENI. The V end lost 1 base, the J end lost 13 bases, and 14 bases lay between the germline ends. Here the CDR3 DNA reads TGTGCCAGCTCACCACAGCAGTCCTTCAAACAGTTCTTC. The encoded protein is CASSPQQSFKQFF.

This chain uses TRBV7-6 with TRBJ2-4; the D gene is possibly TRBD2 (5 bases). The CDR3 has 17 residues. Germline V gene data show CDR1 as SGHVS and CDR2 as FNYEAQ. The V and J ends lost 5 bases and 0 bases respectively, with 17 bases between them. The chain's CDR3 is CASSPLAGILAKNIQYF. In nucleotides, the CDR3 is TGTGCCAGCAGCCCATTGGCGGGCATTTTAGCCAAAAACATTCAGTACTTC.

This clonotype was seen a handful of times. This rearrangement joins TRBV5-1 to TRBJ2-1; D is perhaps TRBD2 (6 bases). Per germline, CDR1 SGHRS and CDR2 YFSETQ. V gave up 1 base and J gave up 1 base, with 12 bases separating them. This CDR3 is built from 16 residues. The chain's CDR3 is CASSLLMGRSYNEQFF. As DNA, the CDR3 is TGCGCCAGCAGCTTGTTAATGGGGAGGTCCTACAATGAGCAGTTCTTC.

This clonotype was counted many times. In DNA form, the CDR3 reads TGTGCCAGCAGTAGTAGCGGTTACAACAATGAGCAGTTCTTC. It encodes CASSSSGYNNEQFF. The V gene is TRBV7-9, the J gene TRBJ2-1; perhaps TRBD2 as D (6 bases). V dropped 6 bases and J dropped 5 bases, with 14 bases sitting between them. The CDR3 spans 14 residues. CDR1 SEHNR and CDR2 FQNEAQ come from the germline V gene (reference sequence).

With regard to this clonotype: One end of the junction is discordant with germline, which a read error may explain. This chain uses TRBV7-7 with TRBJ2-7; D remains unclear. CDR1 and CDR2 (germline): SSHAT, FNYEAQ (reference sequence). The CDR3 contains 13 residues. The CDR3 bases are TGTGCTAGCAGTTCCGGGTCAGGCTACGAGCAGTACTTC. Its translation: CASSSGSGYEQYF.

The rearrangement links TRBV29-1 to TRBJ2-7; 7 nucleotides agree with TRBD1. The V and J ends lost 5 bases and 0 bases, in that order; junction bases with no gene match: 7. Germline V CDR1 and CDR2: SQVTM, ANQGSEA. The CDR3 runs to 14 residues. The DNA for the CDR3 is TGCAGCGTTTTGATAACAGGGGACTCCTACGAGCAGTACTTC. Translation gives CSVLITGDSYEQYF.

The CDR3 DNA sequence: TGTGCCACCAGCACCCCTACAGGGAAGGGTACCTATGGCTACACCTTC. Protein: CATSTPTGKGTYGYTF. V gene TRBV15 combines with J gene TRBJ1-2, with a weak D call TRBD1 (6 bases). CDR3 size: 16 residues. The V gene's germline CDR1 is LNHNV and CDR2 YYDKDF (reference sequence). The ends were cut back, 4 bases at V and 4 bases at J, with 19 bases in the middle.

This chain joins TRBV6-5 and TRBJ2-1; D gene unclear. The ends were cut back, 0 bases at V and 0 bases at J, with 9 bases in the middle. CDR1 and CDR2 (germline): MNHEY, SVGAGI. The CDR3 length is 16 residues. The CDR3 sequence is CASSYSIGNSYNEQFF. The DNA of the CDR3 is TGTGCCAGCAGTTACTCGATAGGTAACTCCTACAATGAGCAGTTCTTC.

V is TRBV24-1 and J is TRBJ2-5; 9 bases are a match to TRBD2. The CDR3 is 16 amino acids. Germline values: CDR1 KGHDR, CDR2 SFDVKD. The trim removed 3 bases at V and 3 bases at J, leaving 7 bases unmatched. The DNA of the CDR3 is TGTGCCACCAGTGATCTCCGGCCTAGCGGGGAAGAGACCCAGTACTTC. Translated, it gives CATSDLRPSGEETQYF.